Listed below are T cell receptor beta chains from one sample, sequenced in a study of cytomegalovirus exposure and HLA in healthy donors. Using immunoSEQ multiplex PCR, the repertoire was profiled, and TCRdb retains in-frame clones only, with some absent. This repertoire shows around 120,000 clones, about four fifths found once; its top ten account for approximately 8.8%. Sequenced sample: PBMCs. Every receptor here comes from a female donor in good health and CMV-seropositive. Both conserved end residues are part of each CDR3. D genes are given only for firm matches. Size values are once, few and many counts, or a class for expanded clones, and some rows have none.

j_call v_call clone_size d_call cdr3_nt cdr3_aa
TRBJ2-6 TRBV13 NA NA TGTGCCAGCAGCTTTAACCGGGACACTCTCTCTGGGGCCAACGTCCTGACTTTC CASSFNRDTLSGANVLTF
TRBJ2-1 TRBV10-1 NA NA TGCGCCAGCAGTGAGTGGCTAGGACGACAGAATGAGCAGTTCTTC CASSEWLGRQNEQFF
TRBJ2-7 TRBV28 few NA TGTGCCAGCAGTACTTCTCTAGATACCTACGAGCAGTACTTC CASSTSLDTYEQYF
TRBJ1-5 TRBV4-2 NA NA TGTGCCAGCAGCCGAGAACCGAACAGGATAGGGCCCCAGCATTTT CASSREPNRIGPQHF
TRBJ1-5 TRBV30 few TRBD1 TGTGCCTGGAGTGTAGGGACAGGAGCACGGCAGCCCCAGCATTTT CAWSVGTGARQPQHF
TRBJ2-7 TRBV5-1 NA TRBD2 TGCGCCAGCAGCTTGGGCCGGACTAGCGGGGGTTACGAGCAGTACTTC CASSLGRTSGGYEQYF
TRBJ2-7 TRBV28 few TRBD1 TGTGCCAGCAGTTCCGACAGGGACAGAGGGTACTCCTACGAGCAGTACTTC CASSSDRDRGYSYEQYF
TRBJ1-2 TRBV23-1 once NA TGCGCCAGCAGTCTAACAGGGTCCGAGGCCTATGGCTACACCTTC CASSLTGSEAYGYTF
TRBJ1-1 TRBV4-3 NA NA TGCGCCAGCAGCCAAGAACAGGGGAACACTGAAGCTTTCTTT CASSQEQGNTEAFF
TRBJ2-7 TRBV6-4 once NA TGTGCCAGCAGTGTGCACGGCAGGCACACCTACGAGCAGTACTTC CASSVHGRHTYEQYF
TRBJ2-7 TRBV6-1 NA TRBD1 TGTGCCAGCGCAAGAAGGACAGGGGGCTTAGACGAGCAGTACTTC CASARRTGGLDEQYF
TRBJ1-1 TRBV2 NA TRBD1 TGTGCCAGCAGTCTGGGACAGGGATTCCCTGAAGCTTTCTTT CASSLGQGFPEAFF
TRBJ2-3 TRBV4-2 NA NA TGTGCCAGCAGCCAAGCAGCGGGTCAGGGAAGGGATACGCAGTATTTT CASSQAAGQGRDTQYF
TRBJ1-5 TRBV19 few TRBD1 TGTGCCAGTAGTCCCTCCAGGGGGGAGAGCAATCAGCCCCAGCATTTT CASSPSRGESNQPQHF
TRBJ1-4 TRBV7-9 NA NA TGTTCCAGCAGCTCACAGGGTCAAAAACTGTTTTTT CSSSSQGQKLFF
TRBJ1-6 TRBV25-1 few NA TGTGCCAGCAGTGAGGTCGCAGGGCGGAATAATTCACCCCTCCACTTT CASSEVAGRNNSPLHF
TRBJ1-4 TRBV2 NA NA TGTGCCAGCAAGGTACAGACCTCCGAAAAACTGTTTTTT CASKVQTSEKLFF
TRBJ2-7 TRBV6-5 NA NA TGTGCCAGCAGTTACTCGTGGGGCAACTCCTACGAGCAGTACTTC CASSYSWGNSYEQYF
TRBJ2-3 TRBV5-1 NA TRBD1 TGCGCCAGCAGCCCTCCGGGACAGGGGGCCACAGATACGCAGTATTTT CASSPPGQGATDTQYF
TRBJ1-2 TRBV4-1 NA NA TGCGCCAGCAGCCAAGTCGGGGGGGCGGGCGATGGCTACACCTTC CASSQVGGAGDGYTF
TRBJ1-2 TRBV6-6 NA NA TGTGCCAGCAGTGGTACAGGGATTAACTATGGCTACACCTTC CASSGTGINYGYTF
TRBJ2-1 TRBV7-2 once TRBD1 TGTGCCAGCAGCTTAGGTGGGGTCAGGGGGTATGAGCAGTTCTTC CASSLGGVRGYEQFF
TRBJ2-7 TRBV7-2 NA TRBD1 TGTGCCAGCAGCTCCGGGACAGGGTTCTACGAGCAGTACTTC CASSSGTGFYEQYF
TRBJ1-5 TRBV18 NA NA TGTGCCAGCTCACAGGGAGCTGATCAGCCCCAGCATTTT CASSQGADQPQHF
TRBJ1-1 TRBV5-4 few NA TGTGCCAGCAGCTTGGTTGGCAGGGCCGAAGCTTTCTTT CASSLVGRAEAFF
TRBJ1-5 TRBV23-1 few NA TGCGCCAGCAGTCCGCAGCCCCAGCATTTT CASSPQPQHF
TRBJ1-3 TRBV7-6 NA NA TGTGCCAGCAGGCCAGGTCTTGGAAACACCATATATTTT CASRPGLGNTIYF
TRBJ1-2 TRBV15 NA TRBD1 TGTGCCACCAGCAGAGGATCATCGGGACAGATGCACTATGGCTACACCTTC CATSRGSSGQMHYGYTF
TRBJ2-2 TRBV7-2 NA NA TGTGCCAGCAGCCCGGCCCCCCGGAGCCCGCGGGGGGAGCTGTTTTTT CASSPAPRSPRGELFF
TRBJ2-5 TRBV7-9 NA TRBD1 TGTGCCAGCAGCTCGGGACAGGCCAAAGAGACCCAGTACTTC CASSSGQAKETQYF
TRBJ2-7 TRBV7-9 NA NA TGTGCCAGCAGCTTAACGTCGCGCGAGCAGTACTTC CASSLTSREQYF
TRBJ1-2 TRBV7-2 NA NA TGTGCCAGCAGCTTAGTAGATCCACCCTACACCTTC CASSLVDPPYTF
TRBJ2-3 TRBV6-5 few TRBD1 TGTGCCAGCAGTAGTCGGGACAGGGTATTGGATACGCAGTATTTT CASSSRDRVLDTQYF
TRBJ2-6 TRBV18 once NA TGTGCCAGCTCACCGACGGGTACTGGGGCCAACGTCCTGACTTTC CASSPTGTGANVLTF
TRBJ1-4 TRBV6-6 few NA TGTGCCAGCAGTCTGATAAGAGATGAAAAACTGTTTTTT CASSLIRDEKLFF
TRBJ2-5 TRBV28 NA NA TGTGCCAGCAGTGCACGCAGTACTAGTTTAGAGACCCAGTACTTC CASSARSTSLETQYF
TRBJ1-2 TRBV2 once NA TGTGCCAGCAGTTCGACAGGCAACTATGGCTACACCTTC CASSSTGNYGYTF
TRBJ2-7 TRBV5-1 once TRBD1 TGCGCCAGCAGCTGGACAGGGGGCCGCGAGCAGTACTTC CASSWTGGREQYF
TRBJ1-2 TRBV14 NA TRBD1 TGTGCCAGCAGCCAGCCGGGGACAGTCCACTATGGCTACACCTTC CASSQPGTVHYGYTF
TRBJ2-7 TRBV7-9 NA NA TGTTCCAGCAGCTTAGGGCTCTACGAGCAGTACTTC CSSSLGLYEQYF
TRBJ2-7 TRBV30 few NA TGTGCCTGGACTCGTACAGGATCTGTAAATGACGAGCAGTACTTC CAWTRTGSVNDEQYF
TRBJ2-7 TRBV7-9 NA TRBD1 TGTGCCAGCAGCTTAGGACAGGGGGGCACACTCTACGAGCAGTACTTC CASSLGQGGTLYEQYF
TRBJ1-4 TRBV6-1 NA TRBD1 TGTGCCAGCAGGGAGGGGACAGGGAATGAAAAACTGTTTTTT CASREGTGNEKLFF
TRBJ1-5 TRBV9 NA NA TGTGCCAGCAGCGTAGTGGTGGGCATACAGCCCCAGCATTTT CASSVVVGIQPQHF
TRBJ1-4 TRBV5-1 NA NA TGCGCCAGCAGCTTGAGGCAGGGGAGTGAAAAACTGTTTTTT CASSLRQGSEKLFF
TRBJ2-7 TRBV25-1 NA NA TGTGCCAGCAGTGAATATAGAACGGAGGATTTCTACGAGCAGTACTTC CASSEYRTEDFYEQYF
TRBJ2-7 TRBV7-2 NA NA TGTGCCAGCAGCTACCCCGTCGACAAGCCGACCTACGAGCAGTACTTC CASSYPVDKPTYEQYF
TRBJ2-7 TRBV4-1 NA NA TGCGCCAGCAGCCAAGGGTCAGAATCCCATTACGAGCAGTACTTC CASSQGSESHYEQYF
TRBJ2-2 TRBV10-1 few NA TGCGCCAGCAGTGAGGGAGCGTCGGGCACCGGGGAGCTGTTTTTT CASSEGASGTGELFF
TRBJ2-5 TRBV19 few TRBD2 TGTGCCAGTAGTATAGATACCCAGCGGGGGAATCAAGAGACCCAGTACTTC CASSIDTQRGNQETQYF
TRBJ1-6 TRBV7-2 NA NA TGTGCCAGCAGCTCGCAGGGTCGTTCACCCCTCCACTTT CASSSQGRSPLHF
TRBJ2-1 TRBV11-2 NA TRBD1 TGTGCCAGCAGCTCGGACAGGTATGACAATGAGCAGTTCTTC CASSSDRYDNEQFF
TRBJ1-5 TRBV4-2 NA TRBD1 TGTGCCAGCAGCCAATATCCGGGACAGGGCAGCAATCAGCCCCAGCATTTT CASSQYPGQGSNQPQHF
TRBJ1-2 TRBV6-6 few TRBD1 TGTGCCAGCAGTTACACAGGACAGGGTTATGGCTACACCTTC CASSYTGQGYGYTF
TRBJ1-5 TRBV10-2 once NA TGCGCCAGCAGTGAGTCACAAATGAATCAGCCCCAGCATTTT CASSESQMNQPQHF
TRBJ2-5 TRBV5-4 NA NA TGTGCCAGCAGCTTGTCCCAAAAAGAGACCCAGTACTTC CASSLSQKETQYF
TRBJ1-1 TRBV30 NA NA TGTGCCGCAACGGGAGGGACGGGAACTGAAGCTTTCTTT CAATGGTGTEAFF
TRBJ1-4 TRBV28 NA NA TGTGCCAGCAGTCTACCCGGAGGGGCCACTAATGAAAAACTGTTTTTT CASSLPGGATNEKLFF
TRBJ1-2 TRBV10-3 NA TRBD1 TGTGCCATCAGTAAGGGACAGGGTGATGGCTACACCTTC CAISKGQGDGYTF